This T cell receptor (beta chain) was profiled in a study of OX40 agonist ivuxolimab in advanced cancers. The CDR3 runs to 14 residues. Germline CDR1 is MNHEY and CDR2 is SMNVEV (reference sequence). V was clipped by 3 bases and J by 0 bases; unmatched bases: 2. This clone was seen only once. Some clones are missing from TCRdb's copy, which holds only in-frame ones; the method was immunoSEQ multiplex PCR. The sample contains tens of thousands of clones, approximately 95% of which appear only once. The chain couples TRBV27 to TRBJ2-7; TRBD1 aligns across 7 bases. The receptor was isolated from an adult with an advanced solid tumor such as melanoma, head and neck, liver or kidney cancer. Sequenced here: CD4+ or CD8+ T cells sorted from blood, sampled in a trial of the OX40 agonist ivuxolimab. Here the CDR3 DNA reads TGTGCCAGCAGTTTCGGGGACAGCTCCTACGAGCAGTACTTC. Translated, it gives CASSFGDSSYEQYF.